The clone carrying this T cell receptor (beta chain) was detected only a few times. Its antigen remains unidentified. This CDR3 is 18 amino acids long. V lost 2 bases to trimming and J lost 0 bases, with 18 bases between them. Germline CDR1 reads LGHNA; CDR2 reads YNFKEQ. This record belongs to a study of identical twins. The study, taken as a whole, reports: Without tracking the same donors, conclusions rested on cross-sectional statistical analysis.

TCRdb passed the 5' RACE reads through MiXCR, listing each CDR3 protein once. Of approximately 1.8 million distinct CDR3 sequences in the sample, under 35% were seen once. The receptor comes from a newborn girl in good health. The chain is built from TRBV4-2 and TRBJ2-3, with D possibly matching TRBD1 (5 bases). The sequenced sample consisted of cord blood. CDR3 sequence (DNA): TGTGCCAGCAGCCAAATTGGGCACAGGACACCCAGCACAGATACGCAGTATTTT. Translating it yields CASSQIGHRTPSTDTQYF.